This T cell receptor (beta chain) was sequenced in a study of T cell responses to AZD1222 COVID-19 vaccine. Overall study: Pooled samples include second doses given at about 4 or 12 weeks.

For this clone: What it binds is unknown.

Trimming cost V 4 bases and J 9 bases, with 13 bases left between them. The CDR3 length is 13 residues. Study-wide findings and caveats: Rises in breadth and depth of Spike-specific TCRs came after two AZD1222 doses. CD4 TCRs linked to vaccination spanned spike, dominating at 160-218 and 743-854. Donors, mostly white British, included more females; clonal diversity was possibly underestimated.

Assay: immunoSEQ multiplex PCR; the TCRdb copy retains only in-frame clones and omits some. The sample has about 140,000 clones, 85% to 95% seen once. The source was peripheral blood, collected on day 0 of AZD1222 vaccination. This TCR was recovered from an adult in good health. The chain combines TRBV12-3 or TRBV12-4 with TRBJ1-5; D remains unclear. CDR3: CASSSQIPSPQHF. CDR3 nucleotides: TGTGCCAGCAGTTCCCAAATCCCCTCGCCCCAGCATTTT.